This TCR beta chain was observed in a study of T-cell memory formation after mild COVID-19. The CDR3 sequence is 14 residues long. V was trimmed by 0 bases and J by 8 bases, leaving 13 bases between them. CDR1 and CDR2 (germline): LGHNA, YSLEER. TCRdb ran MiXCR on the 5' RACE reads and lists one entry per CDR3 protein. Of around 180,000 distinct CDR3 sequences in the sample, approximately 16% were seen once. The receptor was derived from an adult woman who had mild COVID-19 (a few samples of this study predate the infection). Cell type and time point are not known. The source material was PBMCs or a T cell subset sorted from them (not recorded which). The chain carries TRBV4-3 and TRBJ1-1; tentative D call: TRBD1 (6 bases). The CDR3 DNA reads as TGCGCCAGCAGCCAAGAAACAGGGCGACTGGAAGCTTTCTTT. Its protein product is CASSQETGRLEAFF.